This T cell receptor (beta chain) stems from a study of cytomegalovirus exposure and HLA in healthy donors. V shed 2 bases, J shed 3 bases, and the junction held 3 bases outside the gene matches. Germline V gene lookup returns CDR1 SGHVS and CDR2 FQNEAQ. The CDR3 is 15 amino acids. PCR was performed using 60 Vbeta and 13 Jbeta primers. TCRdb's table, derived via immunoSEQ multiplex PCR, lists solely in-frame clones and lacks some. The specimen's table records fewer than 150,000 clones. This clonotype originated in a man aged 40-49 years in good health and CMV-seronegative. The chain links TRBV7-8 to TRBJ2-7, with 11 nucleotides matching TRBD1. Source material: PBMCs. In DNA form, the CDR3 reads TGTGCCAGCAGCTTATCGGGGACAGGGGGCTACGAGCAGTACTTC. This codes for CASSLSGTGGYEQYF.